Presented here are 26 T cell receptor beta chains from one specimen sequenced in a study of regulatory T cells in long-lasting Graves disease. Time point of the sample: newly diagnosed GD, antithyroid drugs for less than 3 months. Following extraction of RNA from PBMCs, that RNA was used to make the TCR library. Relying on iRepertoire HTBI primers and Arm-PCR of CDR3 regions, the team built TCR beta libraries. TCRdb re-called the multiplex PCR reads through MiXCR, storing one row per CDR3 protein. The sample contains fewer than 400,000 distinct CDR3 sequences, approximately 20% of which appear only once. Sample: peripheral blood mononuclear cells (PBMCs), taken at new diagnosis, from a patient treated with antithyroid drugs. The source is a female donor with Graves disease.

This chain joins TRBV27 and TRBJ2-7; 7 positions agree with TRBD2. Trimming took 6 bases from V and 5 from J; bases not matched to a gene: 13. The CDR3 is 15 residues long. Germline-derived CDR1 and CDR2 are MNHEY and SMNVEV (reference sequence). DNA of the CDR3: TGTGCCAGCAGCCCCTGGGGGGGGAGCTGGAACGAGCAGTACTTC. Its translation is CASSPWGGSWNEQYF.

A note on this clonotype: A much larger clone is a single base away; this may be a read error. This chain joins TRBV20-1 and TRBJ2-7; 8 bases align to TRBD2. CDR3 length equals 15 residues. Germline CDR1 reads DFQATT; CDR2 reads SNEGSKA (reference sequence). CDR3 nucleotide sequence: TGCAGTACTAGAGATACGCGGGAGGTCTCCTACGAGCAGTACTTC. It is translated as CSTRDTREVSYEQYF.

Ten or more counts support this clonotype. This sequence joins TRBV11-2 and TRBJ2-7; 9 bases fit TRBD1. V was pared by 1 base and J by 6 bases, with 7 bases of the junction left unmatched. This CDR3 has 15 amino acids. Germline-derived CDR1 and CDR2 are SGHAT and FQNNGV. CDR3 nucleotides: TGTGCCAGCAGCTTAGCCCCGACAGGGGGTGGCGAGCAGTACTTC. Amino acids: CASSLAPTGGGEQYF.

CDR3 in amino acids: CASSSRRTSGRAGANVLTF. As DNA, the CDR3 is TGTGCCAGCAGTTCGAGAAGGACTAGCGGGAGAGCAGGGGCCAACGTCCTGACTTTC. The chain combines TRBV12-3 or TRBV12-4 with TRBJ2-6, with 13 bases aligning to TRBD2. This CDR3 is 19 amino acids long. Trimming removed 4 bases from V and 4 bases from J; junction bases left unmatched: 10.

This clonotype has more than one count but fewer than ten. This chain links TRBV20-1 with TRBJ2-7; D uncertain. Germline values: CDR1 DFQATT, CDR2 SNEGSKA (reference sequence). This CDR3 spans 11 amino acids. Trimming cost V 4 bases and J 3 bases, with 7 bases left between them. CDR3 sequence reads: CSATDLYEQYF. The CDR3 DNA follows: TGCAGTGCTACGGACCTCTACGAGCAGTACTTC.

This clonotype has a handful of counts. The chain employs TRBV20-1 and TRBJ2-1, with 9 bases matching TRBD1. The CDR3 spans 13 residues. Germline V gene lookup returns CDR1 DFQATT and CDR2 SNEGSKA (reference sequence). Unmatched junction bases numbered 7, after V lost 5 bases and J lost 8 bases. CDR3 region: CSAFHTGGHEQFF. In DNA, the CDR3 is TGCAGTGCTTTTCATACAGGGGGCCATGAGCAGTTCTTC.

This clonotype appeared many times. The chain has TRBV11-2 and TRBJ2-3; D is undetermined. Per germline, CDR1 SGHAT and CDR2 FQNNGV. Deletions cut 2 bases from V and 1 base from J, with 4 bases between. The CDR3 has 13 residues. CDR3 sequence reads: CASSLPGTDTQYF. CDR3 sequence (DNA): TGTGCCAGCAGCTTACCCGGCACAGATACGCAGTATTTT.

This clonotype was counted only a few times. This chain joins TRBV19 and TRBJ2-2, with TRBD2 identical over 11 bases. The CDR3 extends over 17 amino acids. The germline V gene encodes CDR1 LNHDA and CDR2 SQIVND (reference sequence). Trimming removed 0 bases from V and 6 bases from J; junction bases left unmatched: 6. The CDR3 protein is CASSIDVLAGVPGELFF. For the CDR3, the DNA is TGTGCCAGTAGTATAGACGTACTAGCGGGAGTACCCGGGGAGCTGTTTTTT. Complete variable domain (other parts from reference TRBV19 and TRBJ2-2): DGGITQSPKYLFRKEGQNVTLSCEQNLNHDAMYWYRQDPGQGLRLIYYSQIVNDFQKGDIAEGYSVSREKKESFPLTVTSAQKNPTAFYLCASSIDVLAGVPGELFFGEGSRLTVL.

As for this clonotype: One base away lies a much larger clone, so this may be a sequencing read error. This sequence joins TRBV7-2 and TRBJ2-1, with a weak D call TRBD2 (6 bases). The CDR3 has 15 residues. Germline lookup yields CDR1 SGHTA and CDR2 FQGNSA. The V and J ends lost 5 bases and 10 bases respectively, with 21 bases between them. The CDR3 region is CASSARRGGAYEQFF. Here the CDR3 DNA reads TGTGCCAGCAGCGCTCGGAGGGGCGGGGCCTACGAGCAGTTCTTC.

This clonotype was seen ten or more times. The chain is built from TRBV12-3 or TRBV12-4 and TRBJ2-3; 9 nucleotides line up with TRBD2. Trimming at V came to 8 bases and at J to 3 bases, leaving 12 bases not matched to a gene. The CDR3 spans 16 residues. The CDR3 protein is CASGQIIAGDTDTQYF. The CDR3 region has the DNA TGTGCCAGCGGCCAGATCATAGCGGGAGATACAGATACGCAGTATTTT.

This clonotype was observed at least ten times. The genes are TRBV24-1 and TRBJ2-5, with D hard to call. Germline V gene sequence: CDR1 KGHDR, CDR2 SFDVKD. The CDR3 contains 16 residues. V lost 0 bases and J 5 bases, leaving 15 bases between the germline ends. The CDR3 here is CATSDLRPKVGETQYF. Written as DNA, the CDR3 is TGTGCCACCAGTGATTTGCGGCCGAAAGTGGGGGAGACCCAGTACTTC.

The rearrangement joins TRBV4-1 to TRBJ2-5; 8 bases are shared with TRBD2. This CDR3 spans 16 amino acids. With 0 bases clipped from V and 4 bases from J, the junction kept 7 bases outside the gene matches. The germline V gene has CDR1 MGHRA and CDR2 YSYEKL. The CDR3 DNA follows: TGCGCCAGCAGCCAAGATTCGACGGGAGGGCCAGAGACCCAGTACTTC. Translation gives CASSQDSTGGPETQYF.

The sample holds many counts of this clonotype. At one end, the junction sequence differs from germline, possibly due to a read error. The V call is TRBV7-2, the J call TRBJ2-1, with D possibly being TRBD1 (5 bases). Germline V gives CDR1 SGHTA, CDR2 FQGNSA. The CDR3 contains 14 residues. The chain's CDR3 is CASSSVGHSTPTIF. The DNA for the CDR3 is TGTGCCAGCAGCTCTGTTGGACATTCTACACCCACGATCTTC.

This clonotype appeared a few times. The J gene is TRBJ1-1, the V gene TRBV28; D is unresolved. V was pared by 5 bases and J by 5 bases, with 18 bases between. The CDR3 runs 15 residues. Germline CDR1 is MDHEN and CDR2 is SYDVKM. DNA for the CDR3: TGTGCCAGCAGTCCAGACACCCCACTGGGGACTGAAGCTTTCTTT. Protein product: CASSPDTPLGTEAFF.

On this clonotype itself: A read error is possible here, since a much larger clone lies one base away. J is TRBJ2-1 and V is TRBV12-3 or TRBV12-4; 8 positions match TRBD1. The CDR3 has 13 residues. As DNA, the CDR3 is TGTGCCAGCAGCCAGACAGGGGTCAATGAGCAGCTCTTC. Its translation is CASSQTGVNEQLF.

Ten or more counts support this clonotype. The chain uses TRBV5-1 and TRBJ2-7; TRBD1 matches at 7 bases. V shed 4 bases, J shed 12 bases, and the junction held 10 bases outside the gene matches. The CDR3 runs to 12 residues. Germline CDR1 reads SGHRS; CDR2 reads YFSETQ. CDR3 sequence (DNA): TGCGCCAGCAGCCCGGACGGACAGGTCCGGTACTTC. Translation gives CASSPDGQVRYF.

The rearrangement uses TRBV6-2 or TRBV6-3 and TRBJ2-3; no reliable D call. Germline CDR1 MNHEY, CDR2 SVGEGT. The CDR3 consists of 14 residues. V gave up 5 bases and J gave up 0 bases, with 9 bases separating them. The DNA for the CDR3 is TGTGCCAGCAGTGCCTCCTTTAGCACAGATACGCAGTATTTT. It specifies CASSASFSTDTQYF.

The genes are TRBV19 and TRBJ1-1; 8 nucleotides line up with TRBD1. J was trimmed by 2 bases and V by 7 bases; bases with no gene match: 6. Germline V lookup: CDR1 LNHDA, CDR2 SQIVND (reference sequence). This CDR3 comprises 14 residues. The CDR3 spells CASNDQGANTEAFF. As DNA, the CDR3 is TGTGCCAGTAATGACCAGGGGGCCAACACTGAAGCTTTCTTT.

V gene TRBV6-2 or TRBV6-3 combines with J gene TRBJ2-7; 8 nucleotides match TRBD2. V dropped 6 bases and J dropped 0; count of bases not matched to a gene: 7. Germline V CDR1 and CDR2: MNHEY, SVGEGT. CDR3 length equals 15 residues. The CDR3 sequence is CASSPSGSSSYEQYF. CDR3 DNA: TGTGCCAGCAGCCCAAGCGGGAGTAGCTCCTACGAGCAGTACTTC.

The chain recombines TRBV5-1 with TRBJ2-3; no firm D call. CDR1 SGHRS and CDR2 YFSETQ come from the germline V gene. The CDR3 runs to 13 residues. Trimming left V 6 bases short and J 1 base short, with 9 bases between. The chain's CDR3 is CASTLPGTDTQYF. In nucleotides, the CDR3 is TGCGCCAGCACCCTACCGGGCACAGATACGCAGTATTTT.

This clonotype turned up a few times. V usage is TRBV19 and J usage is TRBJ2-2, with D maybe TRBD2 (6 bases). Trimming left V 3 bases short and J 0 bases short, with 14 bases between. Germline CDR1 reads LNHDA; CDR2 reads SQIVND (reference sequence). The CDR3 spans 17 residues. CDR3 residues: CASSMGERGTNTGELFF. The CDR3 coding sequence is TGTGCCAGTAGTATGGGGGAACGGGGGACGAACACCGGGGAGCTGTTTTTT.

This clonotype was recorded a few times. The chain uses TRBV3-1 and TRBJ1-6, with 8 bases identical to TRBD1. CDR3 size: 15 residues. Germline CDR1 is LGHDT and CDR2 is YNNKEL (reference sequence). With V trimmed by 4 bases and J by 7 bases, 6 bases remained unmatched. DNA of the CDR3: TGTGCCAGCAGCCTCCAGGGGGCCTGGAATTCACCCCTCCACTTT. Translation: CASSLQGAWNSPLHF.

The genes are TRBV5-1 and TRBJ2-3; 10 bases align to TRBD2. V trimming: 4 bases; J trimming: 4 bases; junction bases outside the gene matches: 9. Germline V CDR1 and CDR2: SGHRS, YFSETQ. The CDR3 covers 16 residues. The chain's CDR3 is CASSPGLAVIADTQYF. For the CDR3, the DNA is TGCGCCAGCAGCCCCGGACTAGCGGTTATCGCAGATACGCAGTATTTT.

This clonotype was counted many times. The V call is TRBV14, the J call TRBJ2-1, with D hard to call. V was shortened by 2 bases and J by 4 bases, with 6 bases between the two germline ends. There are 13 residues in the CDR3. CDR1 is SGHDN and CDR2 is FVKESK in the germline V gene. DNA of the CDR3: TGTGCCAGCAGCCAACTTCTATACAATGAGCAGTTCTTC. The encoded protein is CASSQLLYNEQFF.

This clonotype was observed a few times. V usage is TRBV20-1 and J usage is TRBJ2-7, with D perhaps given as TRBD1 or TRBD2 (5 bases each). The CDR3 covers 18 residues. The V and J ends lost 2 bases and 2 bases respectively, with 25 bases between them. The germline CDR1 and CDR2 sequences are DFQATT and SNEGSKA (reference sequence). This chain's CDR3 is CSARHEPGWDRLAYEQYF. The CDR3 nucleotides are TGCAGTGCTAGACATGAGCCAGGGTGGGACCGCTTAGCCTACGAGCAGTACTTC.

At least ten counts were recorded for this clonotype. The DNA of the CDR3 is TGTGCCAGTATGGGGACGGGAAGATCTACACTGTTTTTT. Translation: CASMGTGRSTLFF. The chain recombines TRBV19 with TRBJ1-4; tentatively, D is TRBD1 (5 bases). In germline, CDR1 is LNHDA, CDR2 SQIVND (reference sequence). This CDR3 region has 13 residues. With 7 bases removed from V and 13 bases from J, the gap between germline ends came to 19 bases.